What follows are 18 T cell receptor beta chains derived from one specimen sequenced in a study of cytomegalovirus exposure and HLA in healthy donors (dated by TCRdb to 2016 to 2017). The protocol used for the library was the immunoSEQ multiplex PCR assay. In TCRdb, the immuneACCESS table is reduced to in-frame sequences with V and J assigned. These tables do not hold every clone; where another copy was compared, an unresolved V gene accounts for under half, and the others remain unexplained. The sample includes under 250,000 clones, with approximately 87% observed a single time. The ten largest clonotypes hold 4.5% to 6% of the sample. The sample consisted of PBMCs. All receptors come from a woman aged 18-29 years in good health and CMV-seronegative.

The sample holds many counts of this clone. Other DNA sequences in this specimen translate into the identical CDR3. The V and J genes are TRBV6-1 and TRBJ2-3; 7 nucleotides align to TRBD2. V shed 6 bases, J shed 3 bases, and the junction held 6 bases outside the gene matches. The length of the CDR3 is 14 residues. CDR1 is MNHNS and CDR2 is SASEGT in the germline V gene. The CDR3 loop reads CASSASGATDTQYF. The CDR3 nucleotides read TGTGCCAGCAGCGCAAGCGGGGCGACAGATACGCAGTATTTT.

The genes are TRBV18 and TRBJ1-3, with 7 bases lining up with TRBD1. Germline-derived CDR1 and CDR2 are KGHSH and LQKENI. The junction had 7 bases not matched to a gene; V was cut back by 5 bases and J by 0 bases. This CDR3 is built from 16 residues. CDR3: CASSTRQGVSGNTIYF. The CDR3, as DNA: TGTGCCAGCTCAACCCGACAGGGCGTCTCTGGAAACACCATATATTTT.

This sequence joins TRBV2 and TRBJ1-2; D remains ambiguous. The CDR3 loop spans 14 amino acids. Looked up from germline, CDR1 is SNHLY and CDR2 is FYNNEI. V lost 5 bases and J lost 2, with 12 bases in between. CDR3 in amino acids: CASSILKVNYGYTF. Here the CDR3 DNA reads TGTGCCAGCAGTATACTAAAAGTAAACTATGGCTACACCTTC.

V and J are TRBV5-4 and TRBJ1-2, with unresolved D. CDR1 and CDR2 from the germline V gene are SGHNT and YYREEE (reference sequence). The CDR3 has 12 amino acids. Between the trimmed V and J ends, which lost 6 bases and 2 bases, there was a span of 8 bases. CDR3 sequence: CASTKLNYGYTF. In DNA, the CDR3 is TGTGCCAGCACCAAATTGAACTATGGCTACACCTTC.

V gene TRBV27 combines with J gene TRBJ2-7, with 7 bases lining up with TRBD1. V dropped 5 bases and J dropped 2; count of bases not matched to a gene: 9. Germline V gene sequence: CDR1 MNHEY, CDR2 SMNVEV (reference sequence). The CDR3 has 15 residues. Here the CDR3 DNA reads TGTGCCAGCAGTCCCCTCGGGACAGAGACCTACGAGCAGTACTTC. Its translation is CASSPLGTETYEQYF.

The chain links TRBV9 to TRBJ1-2; tentatively, D is TRBD1 (5 bases). The CDR3 has 15 residues. Germline values: CDR1 SGDLS, CDR2 YYNGEE. V dropped 4 bases and J dropped 4 bases, with 17 bases sitting between them. CDR3 region: CASSPKAFGGYGYTF. In DNA, the CDR3 is TGTGCCAGCAGCCCAAAAGCCTTCGGGGGCTATGGCTACACCTTC.

The gene calls are TRBV10-3 and TRBJ1-2; TRBD1 might be the D (5 bases). CDR1 is ENHRY and CDR2 is SYGVKD in the germline V gene. The length of the CDR3 is 13 residues. V was pared by 10 bases and J by 3 bases, with 15 bases between. CDR3 sequence reads: CATRGDGYYGYTF. The CDR3 region has the DNA TGTGCCACCCGGGGGGACGGTTACTATGGCTACACCTTC.

This chain's CDR3 is CASSFPGDVSTEAFF. The CDR3 DNA follows: TGTGCCAGCAGCTTCCCAGGGGACGTGTCCACTGAAGCTTTCTTT. The rearrangement uses TRBV5-4 and TRBJ1-1; tentative D call: TRBD1 (6 bases). V was cut by 2 bases and J by 4 bases, with 15 bases left in between. The length of the CDR3 is 15 residues. From germline, CDR1 is SGHNT and CDR2 YYREEE (reference sequence).

Turning to this clone: The same CDR3 also results from other DNA sequences found in this sample. This chain joins TRBV18 and TRBJ1-1, with a tentative D call TRBD1 (6 bases). V lost 1 base and J 1 base, leaving 7 bases between the germline ends. The CDR3 has 14 amino acids. Germline V gives CDR1 KGHSH, CDR2 LQKENI. The CDR3 DNA is TGTGCCAGCTCACCACAGGGACAGAACACTGAAGCTTTCTTT. Translated, it gives CASSPQGQNTEAFF.

The genes are TRBV6-1 and TRBJ2-7, with TRBD2 as a possible D gene (5 bases). The CDR3 runs to 14 residues. Germline CDR1 is MNHNS and CDR2 is SASEGT. Trimming pared 4 bases from V and 0 bases from J, leaving 10 bases between. The CDR3 DNA follows: TGTGCCAGCAGTGGGCGGGCCATCTCCTACGAGCAGTACTTC. It specifies CASSGRAISYEQYF.

The chain is built from TRBV2 and TRBJ2-1; D may be TRBD2 (5 bases). The V end was cut by 3 bases, the J end by 8 bases, with 8 bases between. Germline values: CDR1 SNHLY, CDR2 FYNNEI. The CDR3 covers 12 residues. CDR3 amino acids: CASSDARDEQFF. The DNA of the CDR3 is TGTGCCAGCAGTGATGCGAGGGATGAGCAGTTCTTC.

This chain joins TRBV18 and TRBJ2-2, with 9 nucleotides matching TRBD1. The CDR3 covers 17 residues. After removal of 0 bases from V and 0 bases from J, the junction contained 2 bases not matched to a gene. CDR1 is KGHSH, CDR2 LQKENI, per germline. The CDR3 loop reads CASSPPTGGSNTGELFF. DNA of the CDR3: TGTGCCAGCTCACCACCCACAGGGGGCTCGAACACCGGGGAGCTGTTTTTT.

To note about this clone: The same CDR3 is also encoded by other DNA sequences in this sample. This sequence joins TRBV5-1 and TRBJ2-7, with TRBD2 matching over 8 bases. Trimming took 0 bases from V and 4 from J; bases not matched to a gene: 6. This CDR3 region has 15 residues. Looked up from germline, CDR1 is SGHRS and CDR2 is YFSETQ. The CDR3 loop reads CASSLGLAGAYEQYF. The CDR3 DNA follows: TGCGCCAGCAGCTTGGGTCTAGCGGGTGCATACGAGCAGTACTTC.

This clone was counted between two and nine times. The chain employs TRBV19 and TRBJ2-4, with TRBD2 as a possible D gene (7 bases). Between the trimmed V and J ends, which lost 2 bases and 6 bases, there was a span of 23 bases. Per germline, CDR1 LNHDA and CDR2 SQIVND (reference sequence). The CDR3 is 18 residues long. In nucleotides, the CDR3 is TGTGCCAGTAGTATAAAGCAGAGGGAGGGGGGGCTTGGAAACATTCAGTACTTC. It yields the protein CASSIKQREGGLGNIQYF.

This sequence joins TRBV28 and TRBJ2-5; D gene unclear. The CDR3 totals 14 residues. Trimming removed 6 bases from V and 4 bases from J, with 15 bases in between. Per the germline V gene, CDR1 is MDHEN and CDR2 is SYDVKM. The CDR3 loop reads CASSPIFKVETQYF. In nucleotides, the CDR3 is TGTGCCAGCAGCCCCATCTTCAAGGTAGAGACCCAGTACTTC.

On this clone: Other DNA sequences in this specimen translate into the identical CDR3. The chain employs TRBV27 and TRBJ1-1; tentatively, D is TRBD1 (6 bases). The CDR3 has 13 amino acids. The V gene lost 3 bases and the J gene lost 4 bases, with 9 bases spanning the gap. CDR1 is MNHEY and CDR2 is SMNVEV in the germline V gene (reference sequence). For the CDR3, the DNA is TGTGCCAGCAGTTTGGGGGGGCTCACTGAAGCTTTCTTT. The encoded protein is CASSLGGLTEAFF.

This sequence joins TRBV5-1 and TRBJ1-1; no definite D call. The CDR3 runs to 12 residues. V dropped 5 bases and J dropped 6 bases, with 11 bases sitting between them. Germline CDR1 SGHRS, CDR2 YFSETQ. This CDR3 is CASREGLSEAFF. As DNA, the CDR3 is TGCGCCAGCAGGGAGGGTCTCTCTGAAGCTTTCTTT.

This clone was counted once. The V call is TRBV6-5, the J call TRBJ2-7; D ambiguous. The germline V gene encodes CDR1 MNHEY and CDR2 SVGAGI. CDR3 length: 11 residues. V was clipped by 5 bases and J by 4 bases, with 6 bases between them. CDR3 coding DNA: TGTGCCAGCAGTCTTATGTACGAGCAGTACTTC. Amino acids: CASSLMYEQYF.